This T cell receptor (beta chain) was obtained from a study of blood T cell repertoires in COVID-19. Across the study: Donors in the United States, Italy and Spain gave samples during acute or convalescent COVID-19. From T cells, B-cell-depleted T cells, or PBMCs came the material, which was cDNA or gDNA.

Authors' data handling: Reference gene primers were amplified, and this amplification served to estimate nucleated cell counts. The table came from immunoSEQ multiplex PCR; TCRdb's copy has only in-frame clones and leaves some out. V, J and clone size derive from that table, while D and trimming were established from the DNA sequence. The table has more than 90,000 clones, 80% to 90% seen once. Germline assignment: CDR1 SNHLY and CDR2 FYNNEI. With V trimmed by 6 bases and J by 2 bases, 6 bases remained unmatched. The CDR3 extends over 15 amino acids. The sequence came from an older man who had recovered from COVID-19. V is TRBV2 and J is TRBJ2-1; 8 bases match TRBD1. The sequencing sample was made of peripheral blood. The CDR3 loop reads CASSETGGTYNEQFF. CDR3 nucleotide sequence: TGTGCCAGCAGCGAAACAGGGGGTACCTACAATGAGCAGTTCTTC.